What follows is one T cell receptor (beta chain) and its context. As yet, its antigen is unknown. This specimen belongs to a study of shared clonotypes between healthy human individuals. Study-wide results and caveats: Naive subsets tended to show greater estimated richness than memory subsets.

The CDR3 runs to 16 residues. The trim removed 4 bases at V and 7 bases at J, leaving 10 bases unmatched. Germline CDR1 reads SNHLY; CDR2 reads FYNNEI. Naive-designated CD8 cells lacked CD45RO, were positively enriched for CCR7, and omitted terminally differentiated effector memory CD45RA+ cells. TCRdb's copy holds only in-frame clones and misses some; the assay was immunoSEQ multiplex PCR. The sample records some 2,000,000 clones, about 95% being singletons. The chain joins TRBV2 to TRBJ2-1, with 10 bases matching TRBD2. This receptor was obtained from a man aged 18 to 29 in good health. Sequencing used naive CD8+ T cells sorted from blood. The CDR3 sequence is CASSVPAGGLENEQFF. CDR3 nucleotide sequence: TGTGCCAGCAGTGTTCCAGCGGGGGGGCTGGAAAATGAGCAGTTCTTC. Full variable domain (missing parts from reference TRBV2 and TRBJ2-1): EPEVTQTPSHQVTQMGQEVILRCVPISNHLYFYWYRQILGQKVEFLVSFYNNEISEKSEIFDDQFSVERPDGSNFTLKIRSTKLEDSAMYFCASSVPAGGLENEQFFGPGTRLTVL.